These 2 T cell receptor beta chains were all obtained from the same sample, sequenced in a study of blood T cell repertoires in COVID-19. The data were produced by immunoSEQ multiplex PCR, yet TCRdb's version contains in-frame clones alone and is incomplete. The table includes more than 250,000 clones, more than 75% detected once. Sequenced material: peripheral blood. The source is a woman aged 45-65 years with acute or convalescent COVID-19.

V and J are TRBV18 and TRBJ1-4; D ambiguous. This CDR3 has 15 residues. The V and J ends lost 3 bases and 0 bases respectively, with 8 bases between them. Germline V gene sequence: CDR1 KGHSH, CDR2 LQKENI. CDR3 in amino acids: CASSPTATTNEKLFF. CDR3 coding DNA: TGTGCCAGCTCACCTACAGCTACAACTAATGAAAAACTGTTTTTT.

The chain recombines TRBV7-9 with TRBJ2-5; weak D call: TRBD2 (6 bases). The CDR3 length is 16 residues. V shed 6 bases and J shed 1 base, with 18 bases lying between them. Germline CDR1 and CDR2: SEHNR and FQNEAQ (reference sequence). The CDR3 region has the DNA TGTGCCAGCAGACCGACTAGACCGATAGCCCAAGAGACCCAGTACTTC. This sequence encodes CASRPTRPIAQETQYF.